This TCR beta chain was documented in a study of blood T cell repertoires in COVID-19. On the study more broadly: Researchers got acute and convalescent COVID-19 samples from the United States, Italy and Spain. PBMCs, B-cell-depleted T cells, or T cells were the source of the cDNA or gDNA that made up the material.

CDR1 LGHNA and CDR2 YNFKEQ come from the germline V gene. This CDR3 comprises 17 residues. Trimming took 1 base from V and 4 from J; bases not matched to a gene: 7. In the authors' methods: Quantification of nucleated cells was approximated via reference gene primer amplification. The protocol was immunoSEQ multiplex PCR, while the TCRdb copy is restricted to in-frame clones and leaves out a portion. Clone size and the V and J calls come from that table; the DNA yielded D and trimming. In the table there are about 130,000 clones, about 80% of which are singletons. The V call is TRBV4-2, the J call TRBJ2-3; the match to TRBD2 covers 11 bases. Sequencing was done on a sample of peripheral blood. This receptor was taken from a woman aged 55-69 years with acute or convalescent COVID-19. CDR3 sequence (DNA): TGTGCCAGCAGCCAAGGACCCACTAGCGGGGGACCAGATACGCAGTATTTT. This codes for CASSQGPTSGGPDTQYF.